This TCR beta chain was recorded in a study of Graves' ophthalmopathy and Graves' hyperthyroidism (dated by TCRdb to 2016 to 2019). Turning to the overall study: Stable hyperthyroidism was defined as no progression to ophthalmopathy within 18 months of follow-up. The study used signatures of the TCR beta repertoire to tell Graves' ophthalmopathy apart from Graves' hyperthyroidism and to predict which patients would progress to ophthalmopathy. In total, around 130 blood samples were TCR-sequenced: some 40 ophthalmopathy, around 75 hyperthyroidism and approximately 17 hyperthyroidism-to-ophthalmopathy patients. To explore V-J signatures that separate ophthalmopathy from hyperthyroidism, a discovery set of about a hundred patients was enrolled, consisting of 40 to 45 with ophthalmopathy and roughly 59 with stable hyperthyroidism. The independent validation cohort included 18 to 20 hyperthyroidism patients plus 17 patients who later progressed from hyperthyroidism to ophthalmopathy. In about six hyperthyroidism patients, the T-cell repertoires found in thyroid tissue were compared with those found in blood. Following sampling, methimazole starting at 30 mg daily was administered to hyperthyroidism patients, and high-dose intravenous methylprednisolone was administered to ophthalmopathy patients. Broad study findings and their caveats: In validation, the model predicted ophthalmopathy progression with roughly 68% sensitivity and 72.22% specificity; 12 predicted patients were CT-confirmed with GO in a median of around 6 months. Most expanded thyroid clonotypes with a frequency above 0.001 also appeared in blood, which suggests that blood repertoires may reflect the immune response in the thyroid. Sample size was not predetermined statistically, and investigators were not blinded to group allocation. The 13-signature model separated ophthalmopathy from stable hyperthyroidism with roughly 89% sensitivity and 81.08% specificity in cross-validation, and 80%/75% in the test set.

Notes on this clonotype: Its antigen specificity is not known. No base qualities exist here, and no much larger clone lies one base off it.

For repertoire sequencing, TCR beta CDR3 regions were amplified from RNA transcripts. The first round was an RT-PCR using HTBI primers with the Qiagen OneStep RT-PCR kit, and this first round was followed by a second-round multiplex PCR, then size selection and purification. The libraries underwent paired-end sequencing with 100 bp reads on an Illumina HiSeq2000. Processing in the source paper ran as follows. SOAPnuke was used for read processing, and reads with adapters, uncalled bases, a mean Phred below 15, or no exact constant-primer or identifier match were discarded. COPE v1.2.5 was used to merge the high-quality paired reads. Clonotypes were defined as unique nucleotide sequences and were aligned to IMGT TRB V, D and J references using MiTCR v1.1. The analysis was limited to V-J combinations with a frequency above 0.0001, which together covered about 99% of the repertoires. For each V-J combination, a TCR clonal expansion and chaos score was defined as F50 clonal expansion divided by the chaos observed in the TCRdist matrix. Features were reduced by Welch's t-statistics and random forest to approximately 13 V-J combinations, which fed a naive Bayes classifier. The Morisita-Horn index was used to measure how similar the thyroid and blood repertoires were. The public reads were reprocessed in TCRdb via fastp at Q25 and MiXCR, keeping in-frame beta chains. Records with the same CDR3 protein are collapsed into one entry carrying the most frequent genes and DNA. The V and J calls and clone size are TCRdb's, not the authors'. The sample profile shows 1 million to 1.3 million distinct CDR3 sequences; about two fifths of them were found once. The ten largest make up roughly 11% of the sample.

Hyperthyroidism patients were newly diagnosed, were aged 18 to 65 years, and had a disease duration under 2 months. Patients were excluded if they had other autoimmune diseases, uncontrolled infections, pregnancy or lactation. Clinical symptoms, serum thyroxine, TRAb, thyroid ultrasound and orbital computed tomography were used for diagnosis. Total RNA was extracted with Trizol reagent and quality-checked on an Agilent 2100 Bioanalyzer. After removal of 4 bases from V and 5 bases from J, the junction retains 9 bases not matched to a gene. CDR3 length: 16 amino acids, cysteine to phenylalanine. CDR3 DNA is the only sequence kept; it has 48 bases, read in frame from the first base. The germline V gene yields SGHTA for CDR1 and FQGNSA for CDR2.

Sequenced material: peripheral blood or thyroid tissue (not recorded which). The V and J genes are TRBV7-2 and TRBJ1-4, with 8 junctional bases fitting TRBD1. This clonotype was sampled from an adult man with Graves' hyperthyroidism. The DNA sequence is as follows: TGTGCCAGCAGCTCCCAGACAGGGGTGGAAAATGAAAAACTGTTTTTT. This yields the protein CASSSQTGVENEKLFF.